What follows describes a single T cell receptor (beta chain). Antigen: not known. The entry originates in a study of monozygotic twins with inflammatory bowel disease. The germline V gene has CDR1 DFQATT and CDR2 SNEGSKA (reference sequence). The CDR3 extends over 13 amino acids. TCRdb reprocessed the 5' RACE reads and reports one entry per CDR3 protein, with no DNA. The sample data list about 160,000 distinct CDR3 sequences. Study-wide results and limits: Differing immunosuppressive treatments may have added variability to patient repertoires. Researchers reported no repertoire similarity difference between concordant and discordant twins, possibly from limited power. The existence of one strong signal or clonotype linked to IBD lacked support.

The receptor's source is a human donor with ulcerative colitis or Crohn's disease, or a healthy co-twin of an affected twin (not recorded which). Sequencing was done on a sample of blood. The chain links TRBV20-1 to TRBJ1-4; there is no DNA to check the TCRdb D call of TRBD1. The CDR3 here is CSARQDFAEKLFF.